These 25 T cell receptor beta chains share one sample of origin, sequenced in a study of T-cell reconstitution after alpha-beta-depleted transplantation in children. During its preparation, the TCRbeta library received unique molecular identifiers. In TCRdb, the PCR reads were re-called with MiXCR into one record per CDR3 protein. The sample carries fewer than 750,000 distinct CDR3 sequences, 20% to 30% recorded once. Sequencing was performed on PBMCs, taken before TCRalphabeta/CD19-depleted stem cell transplant. The receptor source for this set is a boy in the first two years of life with Wiskott-Aldrich syndrome, due to receive a stem cell transplant.

Only a few counts were recorded for this clonotype. V is TRBV5-6 and J is TRBJ2-7; 9 bases match TRBD2. V gave up 4 bases and J gave up 4 bases; unmatched junction bases: 6. The CDR3 spans 14 residues. From germline, CDR1 is SGHDT and CDR2 YYEEEE. The CDR3 coding sequence is TGTGCCAGCAGCCCCCTAGCGGGGCTGTACGAGCAGTACTTC. As protein: CASSPLAGLYEQYF.

The chain's CDR3 is CASSLKHNEQFF. The CDR3 DNA reads as TGTGCCAGCAGTTTAAAGCACAATGAGCAGTTCTTC. The chain combines TRBV12-3 or TRBV12-4 with TRBJ2-1; D is ambiguous. The CDR3 covers 12 residues. Between the trimmed V and J ends, which lost 2 bases and 5 bases, there was a span of 4 bases.

The chain recombines TRBV5-5 with TRBJ2-3; TRBD2 agrees at 9 bases. The CDR3 is 16 amino acids. Germline loops: CDR1 SGHKS, CDR2 YYEKEE (reference sequence). V shed 5 bases and J 5 bases; nucleotides not matched to a gene: 12. The CDR3 is CASRPTIAGALDTQYF. The CDR3 DNA is TGTGCCAGCAGGCCTACCATAGCGGGAGCCCTAGATACGCAGTATTTT.

This clonotype was seen a few times. This chain uses TRBV4-1 with TRBJ2-2, with a possible D match to TRBD2 (6 bases). The ends were cut back, 1 base at V and 6 bases at J, with 9 bases in the middle. Germline lookup yields CDR1 MGHRA and CDR2 YSYEKL. This CDR3 is 14 amino acids long. Here the CDR3 DNA reads TGCGCCAGCAGCCAAGCCCCGGGGGCCGGGGAGCTGTTTTTT. This codes for CASSQAPGAGELFF.

This rearrangement joins TRBV29-1 to TRBJ2-2; D is uncertain. V was cut by 2 bases and J by 7 bases, with 11 bases left in between. The CDR3 contains 13 residues. Germline-derived CDR1 and CDR2 are SQVTM and ANQGSEA. The CDR3 nucleotides read TGCAGCGTTGAATGGGTCCTCGGCGGGGAGCTGTTTTTT. Its translation is CSVEWVLGGELFF.

This clonotype was observed a handful of times. The chain couples TRBV27 to TRBJ2-1; unclear D gene. Germline V gene data show CDR1 as MNHEY and CDR2 as SMNVEV (reference sequence). V was shortened by 5 bases and J by 5 bases, with 16 bases between the two germline ends. This CDR3 is built from 15 residues. CDR3 residues: CASSPLDRYDNEQFF. As DNA, the CDR3 is TGTGCCAGCAGTCCCCTAGATAGGTATGACAATGAGCAGTTCTTC.

V gene TRBV7-9 combines with J gene TRBJ2-1; 11 bases align to TRBD2. From germline, CDR1 is SEHNR and CDR2 FQNEAQ (reference sequence). The CDR3 totals 17 residues. The V segment lost 4 bases and the J segment 1 base; nucleotides outside the gene matches: 6. In nucleotides, the CDR3 is TGTGCCAGCAGCTCCCTAGCGGGAGGAGTATCCTACAATGAGCAGTTCTTC. Translating it yields CASSSLAGGVSYNEQFF. Full variable domain (outside the CDR3, taken from reference TRBV7-9 and TRBJ2-1): DTGVSQNPRHKITKRGQNVTFRCDPISEHNRLYWYRQTLGQGPEFLTYFQNEAQLEKSRLLSDRFSAERPKGSFSTLEIQRTEQGDSAMYLCASSSLAGGVSYNEQFFGPGTRLTVL.

The chain couples TRBV20-1 to TRBJ2-5, with unresolved D. CDR3 length: 14 residues. Trimming stripped 3 bases from V and 2 bases from J, with 13 bases between. Germline V gene lookup returns CDR1 DFQATT and CDR2 SNEGSKA (reference sequence). CDR3 in DNA: TGCAGTGCTAGTATATTGGTGGGGCAAGAGACCCAGTACTTC. Its protein product is CSASILVGQETQYF.

The rearrangement joins TRBV10-1 to TRBJ2-7; D is possibly TRBD2 (5 bases). The CDR3 runs 12 residues. CDR1 and CDR2 (germline): WNHNN, SYGVQD (reference sequence). V shed 9 bases and J shed 3 bases, with 12 bases lying between them. CDR3 DNA: TGCGCCAGGGCAACTAGGTTCTACGAGCAGTACTTC. Protein sequence: CARATRFYEQYF.

J is TRBJ2-5 and V is TRBV5-1; the match to TRBD1 covers 8 bases. This CDR3 is 17 amino acids long. The germline CDR1 and CDR2 sequences are SGHRS and YFSETQ. Trimming removed 5 bases from V and 1 base from J; junction bases left unmatched: 13. The DNA for the CDR3 is TGCGCCAGCAGTTTTTACAGGGGGAGGACGGGCCAAGAGACCCAGTACTTC. As protein: CASSFYRGRTGQETQYF. Variable domain in full (rest from reference TRBV5-1 and TRBJ2-5): KAGVTQTPRYLIKTRGQQVTLSCSPISGHRSVSWYQQTPGQGLQFLFEYFSETQRNKGNFPGRFSGRQFSNSRSEMNVSTLELGDSALYLCASSFYRGRTGQETQYFGPGTRLLVL.

The chain has TRBV7-3 and TRBJ2-2, with 8 bases identical to TRBD2. CDR1 is SGHTA, CDR2 FQGTGA, per germline. J lost 4 bases, V lost 5 bases, and 6 bases had no gene match. CDR3 length: 15 amino acids. The CDR3 sequence: CASSPLAGATGELFF. The CDR3 DNA reads as TGTGCCAGCAGCCCCCTAGCGGGTGCCACCGGGGAGCTGTTTTTT.

This clonotype was observed a handful of times. This rearrangement joins TRBV6-1 to TRBJ2-3; TRBD1 is a possible D gene (6 bases). CDR3 length equals 14 residues. Germline V gene data show CDR1 as MNHNS and CDR2 as SASEGT. The ends were cut back, 5 bases at V and 3 bases at J, with 12 bases in the middle. The CDR3 DNA follows: TGTGCCAGCAGTCTTATAACAGGGACAGATACGCAGTATTTT. Amino acid sequence: CASSLITGTDTQYF.

This clonotype was counted a few times. The CDR3 DNA follows: TGTGCCAGCAGTTCGACAGGGGATGGCTACACCTTC. This codes for CASSSTGDGYTF. The gene calls are TRBV6-6 and TRBJ1-2; 8 bases align to TRBD1. V shed 4 bases and J 6 bases; nucleotides not matched to a gene: 1. Germline V lookup: CDR1 MNHNY, CDR2 SVGAGI (reference sequence). The CDR3 spans 12 residues.

The chain has TRBV5-1 and TRBJ2-2; D unclear. The CDR3 has 14 residues. With 1 base removed from V and 3 bases from J, the gap between germline ends came to 7 bases. Germline V lookup: CDR1 SGHRS, CDR2 YFSETQ. The CDR3 reads CASSLMGYTGELFF. The CDR3 region has the DNA TGCGCCAGCAGCTTGATGGGGTACACCGGGGAGCTGTTTTTT.

The chain recombines TRBV5-1 with TRBJ2-1, with D possibly TRBD2 on 6 matching bases. V lost 0 bases, J lost 0 bases, and 13 bases lay in between. Germline V gives CDR1 SGHRS, CDR2 YFSETQ. This CDR3 spans 17 amino acids. DNA for the CDR3: TGCGCCAGCAGCTTGGCCGTCCTAGCGAGCTCCTACAATGAGCAGTTCTTC. Its translation: CASSLAVLASSYNEQFF.

This chain uses TRBV5-1 with TRBJ2-1; 8 bases line up with TRBD2. CDR3 size: 15 residues. The V gene end was trimmed by 2 bases and the J gene end by 4 bases; junction bases not matched to a gene: 5. Germline V CDR1 and CDR2: SGHRS, YFSETQ. CDR3 region: CASSLLAEQYNEQFF. CDR3 coding DNA: TGCGCCAGCAGCTTACTAGCGGAGCAATACAATGAGCAGTTCTTC.

This clonotype showed up just a few times. The rearrangement joins TRBV24-1 to TRBJ2-1, with TRBD2 matching 14 bases. This CDR3 region has 15 residues. Germline V lookup: CDR1 KGHDR, CDR2 SFDVKD. After removal of 3 bases from V and 10 bases from J, the junction contained 4 bases not matched to a gene. The CDR3 nucleotides read TGTGCCACCAGTGATCCGGGACTAGCGGGAGCGGAGCAGTTCTTC. This codes for CATSDPGLAGAEQFF.

The V and J genes are TRBV10-3 and TRBJ2-1; TRBD2 aligns across 11 bases. CDR3 length: 19 residues. Trimming took 5 bases from V and 4 from J; bases not matched to a gene: 16. Germline V gene lookup returns CDR1 ENHRY and CDR2 SYGVKD. As DNA, the CDR3 is TGTGCCATCAGTAAGGGACTAGCGGTACGGCTTACACCTTACAATGAGCAGTTCTTC. Translation: CAISKGLAVRLTPYNEQFF.

The chain employs TRBV5-1 and TRBJ1-6, with 10 nucleotides matching TRBD1. V lost 3 bases to trimming and J lost 7 bases; unmatched junction nucleotides: 7. The CDR3 consists of 16 residues. Germline V lookup: CDR1 SGHRS, CDR2 YFSETQ. CDR3 residues: CASSWGGQGVNSPLHF. CDR3 nucleotides: TGCGCCAGCAGCTGGGGAGGACAGGGGGTAAATTCACCCCTCCACTTT.

The rearrangement links TRBV2 to TRBJ2-7, with D possibly being TRBD2 (5 bases). The germline gives CDR1 SNHLY, CDR2 FYNNEI. Between the trimmed V and J ends, which lost 2 bases and 6 bases, there was a span of 11 bases. CDR3 length equals 13 residues. The CDR3: CASSETGRGEQYF. DNA of the CDR3: TGTGCCAGCAGTGAAACGGGTCGGGGCGAGCAGTACTTC.

This clonotype was counted only a few times. V gene TRBV5-1 combines with J gene TRBJ2-2, with D tentatively TRBD2 (5 bases). The germline V and J ends were trimmed by 3 bases and 1 base, with 10 bases remaining between them. The CDR3 has 15 residues. Germline V gene lookup returns CDR1 SGHRS and CDR2 YFSETQ. The CDR3 DNA sequence: TGCGCCAGCAGCTGGAGGAACAAGAACACCGGGGAGCTGTTTTTT. Translating gives CASSWRNKNTGELFF.

This clonotype was seen ten or more times. Germline and junction disagree at one end, which may indicate a read error. V is TRBV5-1 and J is TRBJ2-1; no clear D. Germline CDR1 SGHRS, CDR2 YFSETQ. There are 13 residues in the CDR3. CDR3 region: CASSLGVDNEQFF. DNA for the CDR3: TGTGCCAGCAGCTTAGGAGTTGACAATGAGCAGTTCTTC.

V is TRBV12-3 or TRBV12-4 and J is TRBJ1-4; maybe TRBD1 (5 bases). Trimming took off 6 bases at V and 8 bases at J, with 19 bases between the two ends. The CDR3 consists of 15 residues. Written as DNA, the CDR3 is TGTGCCAGCAGCCGCCGGGGGGGGTCGGACGAAAAACTGTTTTTT. This sequence encodes CASSRRGGSDEKLFF.

This clonotype turned up a few times. The CDR3 reads CAISDKGEEYEQYF. The DNA of the CDR3 is TGTGCCATCAGTGATAAGGGGGAAGAGTACGAGCAGTACTTC. The chain couples TRBV10-3 to TRBJ2-7; D is possibly TRBD1 (6 bases). The CDR3 extends over 14 amino acids. Germline-derived CDR1 and CDR2 are ENHRY and SYGVKD. V gave up 3 bases and J gave up 4 bases, with 13 bases separating them.

The chain recombines TRBV5-1 with TRBJ2-4; D is possibly TRBD1 or TRBD2 (5 bases each). V lost 0 bases, J lost 8 bases, and 12 bases lay in between. CDR1 and CDR2 (germline): SGHRS, YFSETQ. There are 14 residues in the CDR3. CDR3 amino acids: CASSLARQGDIQYF. CDR3 DNA sequence: TGCGCCAGCAGCTTGGCCCGCCAGGGAGACATTCAGTACTTC.